The rows below give T cell receptor beta chains drawn from one sample of a study of beta chain features in type 1 diabetes. Here immunoSEQ multiplex PCR was the method, and the copy in TCRdb shows in-frame clones only, minus some. The sample holds over 120,000 clones, 10% seen once. The sample comprised naive CD4+ T cells from blood. These receptors originate from a young man in good health. Each CDR3 is given with its conserved first and last residue. D genes are given only for firm matches. Clone sizes are given selectively: once, few, many, or a class where the clone is expanded.

d_call j_call clone_size v_call cdr3_nt cdr3_aa
- TRBJ2-5 - TRBV6-5 TGTGCCAGCAGCAAACACAGGGTGGAGACCCAGTACTTC CASSKHRVETQYF
- TRBJ2-3 few TRBV6-5 TGTGCCAGCAGTTACTCCTGGGGCCCCTCAGATACGCAGTATTTT CASSYSWGPSDTQYF
- TRBJ1-2 many TRBV5-1 TGCGCCAGCAGCATTGGCGGAATCTATGGCTACACCTTC CASSIGGIYGYTF
TRBD1 TRBJ1-3 - TRBV7-2 TGTGCCAGCAGCTTAGGGGGGACAGGCTCTGGAAACACCATATATTTT CASSLGGTGSGNTIYF
TRBD2 TRBJ2-5 - TRBV7-2 TGTGCCAGCAGCTTAGGGAGCGGGGGGGCGTGGGAGACCCAGTACTTC CASSLGSGGAWETQYF
- TRBJ2-1 - TRBV27 TGTGCCAGCAGTTCGAGGTCCCCTTACAATGAGCAGTTCTTC CASSSRSPYNEQFF
- TRBJ1-2 - TRBV25-1 TGTGCCAGCAGTGTTTGGGCAGACTATGGCTACACCTTC CASSVWADYGYTF
- TRBJ2-2 - TRBV7-2 TGTGCCAGCAGCTCCCGGGACATCGGCACCGGGGAGCTGTTTTTT CASSSRDIGTGELFF
- TRBJ2-1 - TRBV9 TGTGCCAGCAGCGTGGAGGGGGCATCCTACAATGAGCAGTTCTTC CASSVEGASYNEQFF
- TRBJ1-2 - TRBV14 TGTGCCAGCAGCCAACTTCCAGCGTATGGCTACACCTTC CASSQLPAYGYTF
TRBD2 TRBJ2-1 - TRBV6-6 TGTGCCAGCAGTTACTCCCTAGCGGAGTACAATGAGCAGTTCTTC CASSYSLAEYNEQFF
- TRBJ1-5 - TRBV6-1 TGTGCCAGCGAAAAAGAGGTTGTGGGCAATCAGCCCCAGCATTTT CASEKEVVGNQPQHF
TRBD2 TRBJ2-7 - TRBV7-2 TGTGCCAGCAGCCATTTGACTAGCGGGGGGGCTACCTCCTACGAGCAGTACTTC CASSHLTSGGATSYEQYF
- TRBJ1-5 few TRBV6-1 TGTGCCAGCAGTGAATTTCGGGATCAGCCCCAGCATTTT CASSEFRDQPQHF
TRBD1 TRBJ1-5 few TRBV2 TGTGCCAGCAGTGTCGACAGGGGGCTGAATAGCAATCAGCCCCAGCATTTT CASSVDRGLNSNQPQHF
TRBD1 TRBJ1-5 many TRBV30 TGTGCCTGGAGTCAACAGGGGGCACAGCCCCAGCATTTT CAWSQQGAQPQHF
- TRBJ2-5 - TRBV19 TGTGCCAGTAGCCTGTATAGTATTGGACAGCAAGAGACCCAGTACTTC CASSLYSIGQQETQYF
- TRBJ1-2 - TRBV23-1 TGCGCCAGCAGTCAATCAAAGGGTAGCGATGGCTACACCTTC CASSQSKGSDGYTF
- TRBJ1-6 - TRBV7-2 TGTGCCAGCAGCACCGGGAGGTCCTATAATTCACCCCTCCACTTT CASSTGRSYNSPLHF
TRBD1 TRBJ1-5 - TRBV6-6 TGTGCCAGCAGCGAGGGGACAGGGATGGTTCAGCCCCAGCATTTT CASSEGTGMVQPQHF
- TRBJ1-5 few TRBV19 TGTGCCAGTAGTATGCGGGCCTTACGTAGCAATCAGCCCCAGCATTTT CASSMRALRSNQPQHF
TRBD1 TRBJ1-2 - TRBV18 TGTGCCAGCACCTTACAGGGGGCGGATGGCTACACCTTC CASTLQGADGYTF
- TRBJ2-7 few TRBV5-1 TGCGCCAGCAGCTTGGTTGGAGGGGCCCTTTCCTACGAGCAGTACTTC CASSLVGGALSYEQYF
TRBD2 TRBJ2-3 few TRBV18 TGTGCCAGCTCTACAAGCGGGACCCGCACAGATACGCAGTATTTT CASSTSGTRTDTQYF
- TRBJ2-1 - TRBV30 TGTGCCTGGAGGTCGTATCTTGGACAGAGGTTGTTCTTC CAWRSYLGQRLFF
- TRBJ1-5 - TRBV6-1 TGTGCCAGCGCATTAGGCGGGCAGGGCAATCAGCCCCAGCATTTT CASALGGQGNQPQHF
- TRBJ1-6 few TRBV21-1 TGTGCCAGCAGCAAAGGGGGCTTTAATAATTCACCCCTCCACTTT CASSKGGFNNSPLHF
- TRBJ2-5 few TRBV5-1 TGCGCCAGCAGACGGCAAGAGACCCAGTACTTC CASRRQETQYF
TRBD2 TRBJ2-5 - TRBV7-2 TGTGCCAGCAGCAAATGGGTAGCGGGGGGTGAGACCCAGTACTTC CASSKWVAGGETQYF
TRBD2 TRBJ2-6 - TRBV28 TGTGCCAGCAGTGTCGGGGGGGATCCTGGGGCCAACGTCCTGACTTTC CASSVGGDPGANVLTF
TRBD1 TRBJ1-2 few TRBV4-1 TGCGCCAGCAGCCCTCGGGACAGGGTGAAAACCCTCTTC CASSPRDRVKTLF
- TRBJ1-2 few TRBV9 TGTGCCAGCAGCCCACAGGGATCGGGCTATGGCTACACCTTC CASSPQGSGYGYTF
TRBD1 TRBJ2-7 - TRBV6-1 TGTGCCAGCAGTGGAACCGGGACAGCCTCCTACGAGCAGTACTTC CASSGTGTASYEQYF
TRBD1 TRBJ2-2 few TRBV5-4 TGTGCCACCCGACAGGGGCTGACCGGGGAGCTGTTTTTT CATRQGLTGELFF
- TRBJ2-6 - TRBV28 TGTGCCAGCAGTTTATGGGGCGGGGCTGGGGCCAACGTCCTGACTTTC CASSLWGGAGANVLTF
- TRBJ2-3 - TRBV18 TGTGCCAGCTCACCACCGGGGGCAGGGGTGGCAGATACGCAGTATTTT CASSPPGAGVADTQYF
TRBD1 TRBJ1-2 - TRBV9 TGTGCCAGCAGCGCGCAAACCGGGACAGGGAGCTACACCTTC CASSAQTGTGSYTF